This T cell receptor beta chain was recovered during a study of blood T cell repertoires in COVID-19. The repertoire was sequenced with immunoSEQ multiplex PCR; TCRdb's copy has only in-frame clones and lacks some. The sample lists roughly 230,000 clones, about 85% occurring once. Between the trimmed V and J ends, which lost 4 bases and 0 bases, there was a span of 10 bases. Germline-derived CDR1 and CDR2 are SGHKS and YYEKEE (reference sequence). There are 15 residues in the CDR3. This clonotype was obtained from a woman aged 60-75 years with active or convalescent COVID-19. The sample comprised peripheral blood. The genes are TRBV5-5 and TRBJ2-2, with D possibly matching TRBD1 (5 bases). CDR3 in amino acids: CASSRQSANTGELFF. DNA of the CDR3: TGTGCCAGCAGCCGACAGAGCGCGAACACCGGGGAGCTGTTTTTT. The full variable domain, rest sourced from reference TRBV5-5 and TRBJ2-2, is DAGVTQSPTHLIKTRGQQVTLRCSPISGHKSVSWYQQVLGQGPQFIFQYYEKEERGRGNFPDRFSARQFPNYSSELNVNALLLGDSALYLCASSRQSANTGELFFGEGSRLTVL.